A selection of T cell receptor beta chains follows, all from one sample in a study. TCRdb redid the calling of the 5' RACE reads with MiXCR, one entry per CDR3 protein. The sample has about 54,000 distinct CDR3 sequences, roughly 18% seen once. The source material was naive CD4+ T cells sorted from blood. These receptors were taken from a female donor with breast cancer. Both conserved end residues are part of each CDR3. A D gene is named only where the DNA matches it firmly. The listing skips clone size in some rows; elsewhere it reads once, few, many or a size class.

D: TRBD1; J: TRBJ1-2; size: many; V: TRBV7-9; DNA: TGTGCCAGCAGCTTAGCGAATCTGGGACAGGGAAACTATGGCTACACCTTC; CDR3: CASSLANLGQGNYGYTF
D: -; J: TRBJ1-1; size: -; V: TRBV7-2; DNA: TGTGCCAGCAAGAACAGTTTGAACACTGAAGCTTTCTTT; CDR3: CASKNSLNTEAFF
D: -; J: TRBJ1-5; size: many; V: TRBV6-5; DNA: TGTGCCAGCAGTCCGAGCAGGGTAAAGCCCCAGCATTTT; CDR3: CASSPSRVKPQHF
D: TRBD1; J: TRBJ2-5; size: many; V: TRBV29-1; DNA: TGCAGCGTTGTCACAGGGGGTTCTTTAGGGACCCAGTACTTC; CDR3: CSVVTGGSLGTQYF
D: -; J: TRBJ1-1; size: few; V: TRBV7-9; DNA: TGTGCCTGCAGCTCCCGAAACACTGAAGCTTTCTTT; CDR3: CACSSRNTEAFF
D: -; J: TRBJ2-3; size: many; V: TRBV7-2; DNA: TGTGCCAGCAGCTTACAGGGCCTAAGCACAGATACGCAGTATTTT; CDR3: CASSLQGLSTDTQYF
D: TRBD1; J: TRBJ2-7; size: -; V: TRBV7-9; DNA: TGTGCCAGCAGCTTAGAGGGACAGGGTCACGAGCAGTACTTC; CDR3: CASSLEGQGHEQYF
D: -; J: TRBJ1-1; size: many; V: TRBV7-3; DNA: TGTGCCAGCAGCTTAATAGGGCCGAACACTGAAGCTTTCTTT; CDR3: CASSLIGPNTEAFF
D: -; J: TRBJ2-4; size: few; V: TRBV11-2; DNA: TGTGCCAGCAGCTTAGGATGGGGAGCGCAAAACATTCAGTACTTC; CDR3: CASSLGWGAQNIQYF
D: -; J: TRBJ1-6; size: few; V: TRBV5-1; DNA: TGCGCCAGCAGCCACGGCCTTGTCAATTCACCCCTCCACTTT; CDR3: CASSHGLVNSPLHF
D: -; J: TRBJ2-5; size: few; V: TRBV15; DNA: TGTGCCACCAGCAGGATCCTGACGGCAGCGGAGACCCAGTACTTC; CDR3: CATSRILTAAETQYF
D: TRBD1; J: TRBJ2-3; size: few; V: TRBV25-1; DNA: TGTGCCAGCAGTGAGCCAACGGGACAGGGGTCAGATACGCAGTATTTT; CDR3: CASSEPTGQGSDTQYF
D: TRBD1; J: TRBJ1-1; size: medium-sized; V: TRBV20-1; DNA: TGCAGTGCCTGGCCAGGGGGAATGAACACTGAAGCTTTCTTT; CDR3: CSAWPGGMNTEAFF
D: -; J: TRBJ1-1; size: many; V: TRBV6-5; DNA: TGTGCCAGCAGGAGGGGGTGGGACGCAGCTTTCTTT; CDR3: CASRRGWDAAFF
D: TRBD2; J: TRBJ2-3; size: few; V: TRBV5-1; DNA: TGCGCCGGCAGGCCGCCGGGACTAGCGGGCGATACGCAGTATTTT; CDR3: CAGRPPGLAGDTQYF
D: -; J: TRBJ1-2; size: -; V: TRBV5-6; DNA: TGTGCCAGCAGCTTGGGCTGGGGAGCGGGCGGCTACACCTTC; CDR3: CASSLGWGAGGYTF
D: TRBD1; J: TRBJ2-6; size: few; V: TRBV20-1; DNA: TGCAGTGCTAGAGGGGGACAGGGGCTCTCTGGGGCCAACGTCCTGACTTTC; CDR3: CSARGGQGLSGANVLTF
D: -; J: TRBJ2-7; size: many; V: TRBV12-3/TRBV12-4; DNA: TGTGCCAGCAGTTTAGGAGGCAGTTATTACGAGCAGTACTTC; CDR3: CASSLGGSYYEQYF